The T cell receptor (beta chain) described here comes from a study of T cell responses to AZD1222 COVID-19 vaccine. Whole-study context: Second doses were pooled across both intervals (about 4 or about 12 weeks). General study points: In a largely white British group with more females than males, clonal diversity was possibly underestimated. Baseline serostatus was positive in only a handful of AZD1222 recipients. An increase in Spike-specific TCR breadth and depth was observed after two AZD1222 doses.

V shed 8 bases, J shed 4 bases, and the junction held 6 bases outside the gene matches. CDR3 length equals 13 residues. In germline, CDR1 is KGHSH, CDR2 LQKENI. TCRdb keeps only in-frame clones here, not all; method: immunoSEQ multiplex PCR. The sample has about 120,000 clones, roughly nine tenths seen once. Worth noting for this clone: As yet, its antigen is unknown.

The rearrangement uses TRBV18 and TRBJ1-1; 8 bases agree with TRBD1. The source was peripheral blood, collected on day 0 of AZD1222 vaccination. This receptor was identified in an adult in good health. CDR3 DNA sequence: TGTGCCAGCCAGACAGGGGTCATCACTGAAGCTTTCTTT. Protein sequence: CASQTGVITEAFF.